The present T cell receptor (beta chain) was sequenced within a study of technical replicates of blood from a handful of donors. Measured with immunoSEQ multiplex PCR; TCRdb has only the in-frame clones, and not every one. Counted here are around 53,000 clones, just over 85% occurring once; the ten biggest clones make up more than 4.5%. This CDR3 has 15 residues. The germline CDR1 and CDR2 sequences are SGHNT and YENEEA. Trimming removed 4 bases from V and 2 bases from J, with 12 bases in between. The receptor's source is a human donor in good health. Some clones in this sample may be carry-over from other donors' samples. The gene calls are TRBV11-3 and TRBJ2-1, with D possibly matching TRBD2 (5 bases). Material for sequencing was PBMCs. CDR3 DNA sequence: TGTGCCAGCAGCTCCCGTTACGGGGCCTACAATGAGCAGTTCTTC. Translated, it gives CASSSRYGAYNEQFF.